This TCR beta chain originates from a study of blood T cell repertoires in COVID-19. Assay: immunoSEQ multiplex PCR; the TCRdb copy retains only in-frame clones and omits some. The sample consists of roughly 180,000 clones, 65% to 85% of them appearing once. Germline CDR1 SNHLY, CDR2 FYNNEI. The CDR3 has 15 amino acids. Losses at the gene ends were 6 bases for V and 4 bases for J; bases not matched to a gene: 6. The rearrangement links TRBV2 to TRBJ2-2, with TRBD2 identical over 9 bases. The source material was PBMCs or T cells enriched from blood (not recorded which). The source is a woman in her thirties or forties with acute COVID-19. The DNA of the CDR3 is TGTGCCAGCAGACTTGGGACTAGCACCACCGGGGAGCTGTTTTTT. The encoded protein is CASRLGTSTTGELFF. The whole variable domain, remainder taken from reference TRBV2 and TRBJ2-2, is EPEVTQTPSHQVTQMGQEVILRCVPISNHLYFYWYRQILGQKVEFLVSFYNNEISEKSEIFDDQFSVERPDGSNFTLKIRSTKLEDSAMYFCASRLGTSTTGELFFGEGSRLTVL.